This T cell receptor (beta chain) originates from a study of blood T cell repertoires in COVID-19. About the research overall: PBMCs, B-cell-depleted T cells, or T cells were the source of the cDNA or gDNA that made up the material.

V gave up 6 bases and J gave up 0 bases, with 12 bases separating them. The CDR3 loop spans 15 amino acids. Germline CDR1 and CDR2: MNHEY and SVGAGI. Original processing methods: Estimation of nucleated cell counts was performed using reference gene primer amplification. Sequencing used immunoSEQ multiplex PCR; TCRdb keeps in-frame clones, though not all of them. Clonal size and the V and J genes are those of that table, whereas D and trimming came from the DNA. The sample holds about 160,000 clones, roughly 80% seen once. Material: PBMCs or T cells enriched from blood (not recorded which). The sequence was obtained from a woman in her forties or fifties who had recovered from COVID-19. The chain employs TRBV6-5 and TRBJ1-3; the D gene is possibly TRBD1 (5 bases). CDR3 sequence (DNA): TGTGCCAGCAGAAACTACAGGAGCTCTGGAAACACCATATATTTT. Translating gives CASRNYRSSGNTIYF.